Below are 9 T cell receptor beta chains sequenced from a single sample in a study of blood T cells in healthy people across ages (dated by TCRdb to the mid-2010s). Library prep was done by 5' RACE. The sequencing machine was an Illumina HiSeq 2500. A second PCR of about 7 to 12 cycles was run with a J-beta primer mix and a sample-barcoded 5' primer. TCRdb trimmed public reads at Q25 via fastp, called clones via MiXCR and kept in-frame beta chains. Each CDR3 protein gets just one entry, which takes the most common genes and DNA from the rows behind it. Recorded for this sample are some 800,000 distinct CDR3 sequences; 25% of them occurred a single time. The leading ten clones occupy approximately 4% of the sample. The data were also submitted as part of a second study, on T cells of mothers and their children.

What was sequenced was blood. All receptors derive from a boy aged 5-17 years in good health.

This clonotype was picked up many times. The chain combines TRBV28 with TRBJ2-5; 7 nucleotides line up with TRBD1. The better agreement between TRBJ2-7 and the DNA end casts doubt on the J call. There are 12 residues in the CDR3. Per the germline V gene, CDR1 is MDHEN and CDR2 is SYDVKM. The CDR3 sequence: CASNTGDGEQYF. The CDR3 region has the DNA TGTGCCAGCAATACAGGGGATGGCGAGCAGTACTTC.

J is TRBJ2-1 and V is TRBV6-1; 11 nucleotides match TRBD2. V lost 4 bases, J lost 8 bases, and 4 bases stayed unmatched. The CDR3 runs 14 residues. Germline V lookup: CDR1 MNHNS, CDR2 SASEGT. Here the CDR3 DNA reads TGTGCCAGCAGTGCTACTAGCGGGGGCGATGAGCAGTTCTTC. It codes for CASSATSGGDEQFF.

V gene TRBV12-3 or TRBV12-4 combines with J gene TRBJ2-1; no reliable D call. V dropped 6 bases and J dropped 8 bases, with 8 bases sitting between them. This CDR3 region has 11 residues. The CDR3 nucleotides read TGTGCCAGCAGCCCGGCCCATGAGCAGTTCTTC. Encoded protein: CASSPAHEQFF.

This clonotype was observed a few times. The chain is built from TRBV28 and TRBJ2-7; maybe TRBD2 (6 bases). The CDR3 sequence is 15 residues long. CDR1 is MDHEN and CDR2 is SYDVKM in the germline V gene. V was cut by 5 bases and J by 4 bases, with 18 bases left in between. CDR3 loop: CASSPRLGEGYEQYF. In DNA, the CDR3 is TGTGCCAGCAGTCCCCGACTAGGTGAGGGATACGAGCAGTACTTC.

This clonotype was seen a handful of times. This chain connects TRBV10-3 to TRBJ1-4; a possible D gene is TRBD1 (5 bases). Trimming removed 4 bases at V and 4 bases at J, with 13 bases between. CDR3 length: 15 amino acids. Looked up from germline, CDR1 is ENHRY and CDR2 is SYGVKD. This CDR3 is CAISATRGGNEKLFF. CDR3 bases: TGTGCCATCAGTGCCACGAGGGGCGGTAATGAAAAACTGTTTTTT.

This chain links TRBV11-2 with TRBJ2-3; 9 bases are a match to TRBD1. Per germline, CDR1 SGHAT and CDR2 FQNNGV. This CDR3 comprises 14 residues. V dropped 7 bases and J dropped 2; count of bases not matched to a gene: 4. CDR3 nucleotide sequence: TGTGCCAGCACGGGGACAGGGAACACAGATACGCAGTATTTT. Translating it yields CASTGTGNTDTQYF.

This chain uses TRBV30 with TRBJ2-1; 8 nucleotides agree with TRBD2. The germline V gene encodes CDR1 GTSNPN and CDR2 SVGIG (reference sequence). This CDR3 has 17 amino acids. With 2 bases clipped from V and 0 bases from J, the junction kept 9 bases outside the gene matches. CDR3 amino acids: CAWSPSSGLSSYNEQFF. CDR3 coding DNA: TGTGCCTGGAGTCCTTCTAGCGGGCTCAGCTCCTACAATGAGCAGTTCTTC.

For this clonotype: A much larger clone sits a single nucleotide away, making a read error possible. V gene TRBV29-1 combines with J gene TRBJ1-1; D is uncertain. This CDR3 has 10 residues. Germline V gene lookup returns CDR1 SQVTM and CDR2 ANQGSEA. V lost 5 bases to trimming and J lost 3 bases, with 4 bases between them. DNA of the CDR3: TGCAGCGTTATGGACACTGAAGCTTTCTTT. It specifies CSVMDTEAFF.

This clonotype was detected a few times. The chain employs TRBV7-3 and TRBJ2-1, with D hard to call. Trimming pared 2 bases from V and 5 bases from J, leaving 7 bases between. The CDR3 runs 13 residues. The germline CDR1 and CDR2 sequences are SGHTA and FQGTGA. CDR3 bases: TGTGCCAGCAGCTTAGGTTCGGACAATGAGCAGTTCTTC. The encoded protein is CASSLGSDNEQFF.